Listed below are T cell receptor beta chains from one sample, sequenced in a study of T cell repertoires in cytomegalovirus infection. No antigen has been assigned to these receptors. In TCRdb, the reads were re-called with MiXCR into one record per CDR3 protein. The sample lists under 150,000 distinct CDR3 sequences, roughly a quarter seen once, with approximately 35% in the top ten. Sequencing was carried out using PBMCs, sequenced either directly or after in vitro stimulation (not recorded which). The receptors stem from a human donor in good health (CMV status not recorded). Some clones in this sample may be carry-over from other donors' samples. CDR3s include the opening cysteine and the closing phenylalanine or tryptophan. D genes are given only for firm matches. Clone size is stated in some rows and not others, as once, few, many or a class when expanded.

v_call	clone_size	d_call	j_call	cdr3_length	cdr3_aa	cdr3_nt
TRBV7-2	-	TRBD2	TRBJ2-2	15	CASRVAGGPNGELFF	TGTGCCAGCAGGGTAGCGGGAGGGCCGAACGGGGAGCTGTTTTTT
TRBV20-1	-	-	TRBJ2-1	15	CSARSSEISYNEQFF	TGCAGTGCTAGGTCTTCCGAGATCTCCTACAATGAGCAGTTCTTC
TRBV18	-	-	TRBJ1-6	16	CASSPPVAQQNSPLHF	TGTGCCAGCTCACCACCGGTGGCACAGCAAAATTCACCCCTCCACTTT
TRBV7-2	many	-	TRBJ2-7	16	CASSLAGAGEGYEQYF	TGTGCCAGCAGCTTAGCCGGGGCAGGGGAGGGTTACGAGCAGTACTTC
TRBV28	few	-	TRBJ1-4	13	CASSVTTNEKLFF	TGTGCCAGCAGCGTTACAACTAATGAAAAACTGTTTTTT
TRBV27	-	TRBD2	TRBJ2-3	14	CASSSGSITDTQYF	TGTGCCAGCTCGAGCGGGAGTATCACAGATACGCAGTATTTT
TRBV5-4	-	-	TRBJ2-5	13	CASSLVGQETQYF	TGTGCCAGCAGCTTGGTAGGGCAAGAGACCCAGTACTTC
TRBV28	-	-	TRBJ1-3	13	CASKLVAGNTIYF	TGTGCCAGCAAACTGGTTGCTGGAAACACCATATATTTT
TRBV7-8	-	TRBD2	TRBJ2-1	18	CASSLGRAGGPPRDEQFF	TGTGCCAGCAGCTTAGGAAGGGCGGGAGGGCCGCCTAGGGATGAGCAGTTCTTC
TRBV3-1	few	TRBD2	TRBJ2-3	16	CASSQHAGGSTDTQYF	TGTGCCAGCAGCCAACACGCGGGAGGGAGCACAGATACGCAGTATTTT
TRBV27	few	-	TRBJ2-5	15	CASSTTRVGMETQYF	TGTGCCAGCAGTACTACCCGGGTGGGGATGGAGACCCAGTACTTC
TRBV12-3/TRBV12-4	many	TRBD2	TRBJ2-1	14	CASSLTSGYNEQFF	TGTGCCAGCAGTCTGACTAGCGGTTACAATGAGCAGTTCTTC
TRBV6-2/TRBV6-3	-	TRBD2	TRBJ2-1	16	CASSPPPAGGRNEQFF	TGTGCCAGCAGTCCCCCTCCCGCGGGAGGCAGGAATGAGCAGTTCTTC
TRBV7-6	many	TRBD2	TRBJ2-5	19	CASSFPLTGILAGQETQYF	TGTGCCAGCAGCTTCCCCCTTACTGGAATCCTAGCGGGTCAAGAGACCCAGTACTTC
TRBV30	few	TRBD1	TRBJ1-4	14	CAWSSGTGAEKLFF	TGTGCCTGGAGTTCCGGGACAGGGGCCGAAAAACTGTTTTTT
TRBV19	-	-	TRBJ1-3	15	CASSIRGSSGNTIYF	TGTGCCAGTAGTATCAGGGGCAGCTCTGGAAACACCATATATTTT
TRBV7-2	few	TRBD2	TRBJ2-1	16	CASSLGGTSRYNEQFF	TGTGCCAGCAGCCTAGGGGGGACTAGCAGATACAATGAGCAGTTCTTC
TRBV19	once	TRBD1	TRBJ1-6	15	CASSTPGTGGSPLHF	TGTGCCAGTAGTACCCCCGGGACAGGGGGATCACCCCTCCACTTT
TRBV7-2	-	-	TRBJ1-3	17	CASSLVGGGKAGNTIYF	TGTGCCAGCAGCTTGGTCGGGGGGGGTAAGGCTGGAAACACCATATATTTT
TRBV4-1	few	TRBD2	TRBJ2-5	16	CASSTHWAGGAETQYF	TGCGCCAGCAGCACCCATTGGGCGGGAGGCGCGGAGACCCAGTACTTC
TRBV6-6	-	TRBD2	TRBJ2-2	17	CASSYTSGNPNTGELFF	TGTGCCAGCAGTTACACTAGCGGGAACCCGAACACCGGGGAGCTGTTTTTT
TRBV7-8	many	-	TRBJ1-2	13	CASSRTGNYGYTF	TGTGCCAGCAGCCGAACAGGGAACTATGGCTACACCTTC
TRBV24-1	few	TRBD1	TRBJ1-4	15	CATSDPGQGSEKLFF	TGTGCCACCAGTGACCCGGGACAGGGTAGCGAAAAACTGTTTTTT
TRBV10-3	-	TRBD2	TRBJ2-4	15	CAISDSLAGADIQYF	TGTGCCATCAGTGATAGCCTAGCGGGAGCGGACATTCAGTACTTC
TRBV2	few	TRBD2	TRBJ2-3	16	CASSEGLAVLTDTQYF	TGTGCCAGCAGTGAAGGCCTAGCGGTACTCACAGATACGCAGTATTTT
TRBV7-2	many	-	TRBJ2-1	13	CASSLATYNEQFF	TGTGCCAGCAGCTTAGCAACCTACAATGAGCAGTTCTTC
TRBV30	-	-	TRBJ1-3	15	CAWKHEFTSGNTIYF	TGTGCCTGGAAGCACGAATTCACTTCTGGAAACACCATATATTTT
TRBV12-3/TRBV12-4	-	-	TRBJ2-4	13	CASSLRFRDIQYF	TGTGCCAGCAGCCTTAGGTTCAGGGACATTCAGTACTTC
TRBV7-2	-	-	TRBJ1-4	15	CASSLGRQIYEKLFF	TGTGCCAGCAGCTTAGGGCGGCAGATTTATGAAAAACTGTTTTTT
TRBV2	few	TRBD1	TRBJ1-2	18	CASSEDLGGGTGNYGYTF	TGTGCCAGCAGTGAAGATCTAGGCGGGGGGACAGGGAACTATGGCTACACCTTC
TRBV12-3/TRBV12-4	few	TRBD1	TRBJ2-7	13	CASSGQGAYEQYF	TGTGCCAGCAGTGGACAGGGGGCTTACGAGCAGTACTTC
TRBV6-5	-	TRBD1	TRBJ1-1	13	CASFDRVHTEAFF	TGTGCCAGCTTCGACAGGGTTCACACTGAAGCTTTCTTT
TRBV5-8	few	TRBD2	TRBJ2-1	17	CASSTSRTSGLWHEQFF	TGTGCCAGCAGCACCAGCCGGACTAGCGGGCTTTGGCATGAGCAGTTCTTC
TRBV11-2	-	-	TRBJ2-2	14	CASGLSGGTGELFF	TGTGCCAGCGGCCTCAGTGGCGGCACCGGGGAGCTGTTTTTT
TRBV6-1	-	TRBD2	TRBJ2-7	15	CASSERAGVLYEQYF	TGTGCCAGCAGTGAAAGGGCGGGGGTTCTCTACGAGCAGTACTTC
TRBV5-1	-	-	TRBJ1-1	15	CASSLRPMEHTEAFF	TGCGCCAGCAGCTTGCGCCCGATGGAGCACACTGAAGCTTTCTTT
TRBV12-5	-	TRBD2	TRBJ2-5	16	CASGFTGTSGQETQYF	TGTGCTAGTGGTTTTACCGGGACTAGCGGACAAGAGACCCAGTACTTC
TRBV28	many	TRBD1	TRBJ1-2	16	CASSLRVGTGPYGYTF	TGTGCCAGCAGTTTAAGGGTGGGGACAGGGCCATATGGCTACACCTTC
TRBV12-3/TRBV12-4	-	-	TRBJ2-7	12	CASSPRPYEQYF	TGTGCCAGCAGTCCTCGACCCTACGAGCAGTACTTC
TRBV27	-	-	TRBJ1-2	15	CASRSTRLNNYGYTF	TGTGCCAGCAGGAGTACCCGCTTGAATAACTATGGCTACACCTTC
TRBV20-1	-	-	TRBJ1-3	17	CSARDPRGPSSGNTIYF	TGCAGTGCTAGAGATCCCCGGGGTCCCAGCTCTGGAAACACCATATATTTT
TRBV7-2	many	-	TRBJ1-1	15	CASSLSTEGNTEAFF	TGTGCCAGCAGCTTAAGTACAGAAGGAAACACTGAAGCTTTCTTT
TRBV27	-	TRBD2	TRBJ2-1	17	CASSSQLAVSSYNEQFF	TGTGCCAGCAGTTCGCAACTAGCGGTCAGCTCCTACAATGAGCAGTTCTTC
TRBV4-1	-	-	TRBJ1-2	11	CASSQDGGYTF	TGCGCCAGCAGCCAAGATGGTGGCTACACCTTC
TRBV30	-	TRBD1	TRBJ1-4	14	CAWAPTGGREKLFF	TGTGCCTGGGCCCCGACAGGGGGGAGAGAAAAACTGTTTTTT
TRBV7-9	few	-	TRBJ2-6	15	CASSGAGSGANVLTF	TGTGCCAGCAGCGGGGCAGGGTCTGGGGCCAACGTCCTGACTTTC
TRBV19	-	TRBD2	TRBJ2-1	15	CASTPGASGSNEQFF	TGTGCCAGTACCCCGGGGGCTAGCGGGAGTAATGAGCAGTTCTTC
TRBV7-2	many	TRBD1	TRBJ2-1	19	CASSLAVNSGQSSYNEQFF	TGTGCCAGCAGCTTAGCGGTGAATTCGGGACAGAGCTCCTACAATGAGCAGTTCTTC
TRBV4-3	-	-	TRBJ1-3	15	CASSQGAHSGNTIYF	TGCGCCAGCAGCCAAGGGGCCCACTCTGGAAACACCATATATTTT
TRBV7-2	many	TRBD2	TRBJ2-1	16	CASSLDPSGFYNEQFF	TGTGCCAGCAGCTTAGATCCTAGCGGATTCTACAATGAGCAGTTCTTC
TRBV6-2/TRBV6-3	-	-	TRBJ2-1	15	CASSRSLSSYNEQFF	TGTGCCAGCAGCCGGAGTCTTAGCTCCTACAATGAGCAGTTCTTC
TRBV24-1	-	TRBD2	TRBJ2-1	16	CATSDLGGTRYNEQFF	TGTGCCACCAGTGATTTGGGCGGGACTAGGTACAATGAGCAGTTCTTC
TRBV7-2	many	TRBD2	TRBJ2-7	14	CASSPLAGGYEQYF	TGTGCCAGCAGCCCACTAGCGGGAGGCTACGAGCAGTACTTC
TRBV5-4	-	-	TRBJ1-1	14	CASSPDISFTEAFF	TGTGCCAGCAGCCCGGATATCTCTTTCACTGAAGCTTTCTTT
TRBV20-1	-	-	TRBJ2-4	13	CSARRVGKNIQYF	TGCAGTGCTAGAAGGGTGGGCAAAAACATTCAGTACTTC